This T cell receptor (beta chain) was identified in a study of cytomegalovirus exposure and HLA in healthy donors. Whole-study results and caveats: Equally common other TCR beta chains were less clonally expanded than HLA-associated ones, a later analysis found. Another analysis was done later, and it associated approximately 18,000 TCR beta sequences with HLA alleles at 0.05 false discovery rate.

Of note for this clone: The antigen remains unidentified.

V dropped 4 bases and J dropped 5 bases, with 15 bases sitting between them. CDR1 MNHEY and CDR2 SMNVEV come from the germline V gene (reference sequence). The CDR3 has 15 residues. PCR employed 60 Vbeta and 13 Jbeta primers. Measured with immunoSEQ multiplex PCR; TCRdb has only the in-frame clones, and not every one. This table has about 200,000 clones, roughly 80% appearing once. The clonotype comes from a woman between 18 and 30 years old in good health and CMV-seronegative. Sequenced: PBMCs. The chain recombines TRBV27 with TRBJ1-5; weak D call: TRBD1 (5 bases). The CDR3 region is CASSSRGGTHQPQHF. CDR3 nucleotides: TGTGCCAGCAGTTCCCGCGGGGGTACCCATCAGCCCCAGCATTTT.